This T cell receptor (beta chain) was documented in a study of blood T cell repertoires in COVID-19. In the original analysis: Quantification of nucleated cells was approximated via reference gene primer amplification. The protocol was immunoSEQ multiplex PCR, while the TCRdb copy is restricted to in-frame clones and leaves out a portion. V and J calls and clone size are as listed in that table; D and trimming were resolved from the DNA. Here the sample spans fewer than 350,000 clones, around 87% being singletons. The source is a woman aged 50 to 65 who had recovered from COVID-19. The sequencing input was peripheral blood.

CDR3 sequence reads: CASSEGTGEVSPLHF. CDR3 coding DNA: TGTGCCAGCAGCGAGGGGACAGGAGAAGTGTCACCCCTCCACTTT. The chain has TRBV2 and TRBJ1-6; 8 bases match TRBD1. From germline, CDR1 is SNHLY and CDR2 FYNNEI. The CDR3 length is 15 residues. Trimming at V came to 6 bases and at J to 10 bases, leaving 11 bases not matched to a gene.